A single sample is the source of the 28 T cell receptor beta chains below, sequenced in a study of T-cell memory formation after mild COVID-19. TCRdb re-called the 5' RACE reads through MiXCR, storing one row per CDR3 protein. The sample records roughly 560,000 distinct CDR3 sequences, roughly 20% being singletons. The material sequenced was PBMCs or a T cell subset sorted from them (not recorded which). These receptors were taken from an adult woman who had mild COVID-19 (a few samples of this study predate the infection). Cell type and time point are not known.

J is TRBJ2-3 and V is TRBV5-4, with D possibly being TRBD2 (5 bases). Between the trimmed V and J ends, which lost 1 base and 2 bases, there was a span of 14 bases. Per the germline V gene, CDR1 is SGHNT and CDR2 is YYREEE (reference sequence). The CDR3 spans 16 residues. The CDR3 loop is CASSLPGSSFTDTQYF. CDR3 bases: TGTGCCAGCAGCTTGCCGGGGTCTTCCTTCACAGATACGCAGTATTTT.

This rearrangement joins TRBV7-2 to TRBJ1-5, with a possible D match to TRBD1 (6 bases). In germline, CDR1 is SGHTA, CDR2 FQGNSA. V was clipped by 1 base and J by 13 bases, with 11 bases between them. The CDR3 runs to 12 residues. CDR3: CASSLEAGQQHF. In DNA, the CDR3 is TGTGCCAGCAGCTTAGAGGCCGGACAGCAGCATTTT.

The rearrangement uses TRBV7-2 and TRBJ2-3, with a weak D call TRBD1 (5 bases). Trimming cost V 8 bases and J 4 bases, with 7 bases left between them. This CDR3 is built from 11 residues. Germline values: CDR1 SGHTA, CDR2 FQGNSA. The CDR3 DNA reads TGTGCCAGCGGGGCGGCAGATACGCAGTATTTT. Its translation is CASGAADTQYF. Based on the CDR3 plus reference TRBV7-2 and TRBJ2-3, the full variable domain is GAGVSQSPSNKVTEKGKDVELRCDPISGHTALYWYRQSLGQGLEFLIYFQGNSAPDKSGLPSDRFSAERTGGSVSTLTIQRTQQEDSAVYLCASGAADTQYFGPGTRLTVL.

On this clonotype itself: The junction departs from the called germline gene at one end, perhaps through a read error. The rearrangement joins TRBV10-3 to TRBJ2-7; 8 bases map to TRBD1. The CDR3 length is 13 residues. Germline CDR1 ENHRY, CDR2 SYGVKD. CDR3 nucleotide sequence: TGCGCTCCTCCCGGGACAGGAGGAGACGAGCAGTACTTC. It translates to CAPPGTGGDEQYF.

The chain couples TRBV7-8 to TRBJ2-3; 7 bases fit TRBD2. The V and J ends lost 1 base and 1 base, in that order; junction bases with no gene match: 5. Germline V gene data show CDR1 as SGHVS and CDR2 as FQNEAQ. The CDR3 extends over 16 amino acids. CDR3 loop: CASSLGSGGRTDTQYF. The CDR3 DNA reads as TGTGCCAGCAGCTTAGGGTCGGGAGGCCGCACAGATACGCAGTATTTT. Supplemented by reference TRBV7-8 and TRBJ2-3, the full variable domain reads GAGVSQSPRYKVAKRGQDVALRCDPISGHVSLFWYQQALGQGPEFLTYFQNEAQLDKSGLPSDRFFAERPEGSVSTLKIQRTQQEDSAVYLCASSLGSGGRTDTQYFGPGTRLTVL.

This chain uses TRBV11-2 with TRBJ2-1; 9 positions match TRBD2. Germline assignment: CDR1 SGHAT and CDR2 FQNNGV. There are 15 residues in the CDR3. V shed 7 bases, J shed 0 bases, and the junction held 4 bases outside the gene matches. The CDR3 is CASIAGGSSYNEQFF. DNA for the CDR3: TGTGCCAGCATCGCGGGGGGGAGCTCCTACAATGAGCAGTTCTTC.

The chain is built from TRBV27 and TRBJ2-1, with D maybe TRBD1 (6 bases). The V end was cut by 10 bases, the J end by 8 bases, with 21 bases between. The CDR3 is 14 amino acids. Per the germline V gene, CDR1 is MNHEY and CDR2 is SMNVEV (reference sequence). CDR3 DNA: TGTGCCACCTCTAAACAGGGCCTGCAATATGAGCAGTTCTTC. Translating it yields CATSKQGLQYEQFF.

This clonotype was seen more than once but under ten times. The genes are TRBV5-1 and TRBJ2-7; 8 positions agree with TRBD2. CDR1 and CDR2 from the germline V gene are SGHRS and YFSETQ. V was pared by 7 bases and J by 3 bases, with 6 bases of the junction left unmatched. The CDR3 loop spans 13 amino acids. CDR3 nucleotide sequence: TGCGCCAGCGCCCGGGAGGGCGGCTACGAGCAGTACTTC. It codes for CASAREGGYEQYF. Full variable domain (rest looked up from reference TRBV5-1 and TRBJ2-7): KAGVTQTPRYLIKTRGQQVTLSCSPISGHRSVSWYQQTPGQGLQFLFEYFSETQRNKGNFPGRFSGRQFSNSRSEMNVSTLELGDSALYLCASAREGGYEQYFGPGTRLTVT.

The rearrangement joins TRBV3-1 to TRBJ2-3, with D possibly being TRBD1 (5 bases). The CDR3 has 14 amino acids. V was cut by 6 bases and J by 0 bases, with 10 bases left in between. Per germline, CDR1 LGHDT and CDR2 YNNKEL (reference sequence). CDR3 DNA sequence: TGTGCCAGCAGTCAGACAGCTAGCACAGATACGCAGTATTTT. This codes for CASSQTASTDTQYF.

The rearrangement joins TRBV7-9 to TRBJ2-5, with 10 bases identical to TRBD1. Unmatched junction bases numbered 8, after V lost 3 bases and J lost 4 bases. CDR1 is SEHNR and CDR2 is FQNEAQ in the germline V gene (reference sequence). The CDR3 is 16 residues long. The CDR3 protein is CASSFGQGVSLETQYF. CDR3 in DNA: TGTGCCAGCAGCTTCGGACAGGGGGTGTCTTTAGAGACCCAGTACTTC.

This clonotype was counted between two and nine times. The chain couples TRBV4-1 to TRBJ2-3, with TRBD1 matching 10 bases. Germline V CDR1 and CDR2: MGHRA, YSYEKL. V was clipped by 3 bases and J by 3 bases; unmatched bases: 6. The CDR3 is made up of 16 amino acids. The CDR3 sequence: CASSQTDRGQTDTQYF. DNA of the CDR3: TGCGCCAGCAGCCAGACTGACAGGGGGCAAACAGATACGCAGTATTTT.

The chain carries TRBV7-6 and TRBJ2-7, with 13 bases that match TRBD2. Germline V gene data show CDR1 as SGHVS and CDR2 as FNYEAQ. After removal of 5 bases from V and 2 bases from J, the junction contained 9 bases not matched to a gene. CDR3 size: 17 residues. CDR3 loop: CASSPLAGGPRTYEQYF. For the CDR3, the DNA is TGTGCCAGCAGCCCACTAGCGGGAGGGCCTCGGACCTACGAGCAGTACTTC. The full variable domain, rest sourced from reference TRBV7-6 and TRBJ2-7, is GAGVSQSPRYKVTKRGQDVALRCDPISGHVSLYWYRQALGQGPEFLTYFNYEAQQDKSGLPNDRFSAERPEGSISTLTIQRTEQRDSAMYRCASSPLAGGPRTYEQYFGPGTRLTVT.

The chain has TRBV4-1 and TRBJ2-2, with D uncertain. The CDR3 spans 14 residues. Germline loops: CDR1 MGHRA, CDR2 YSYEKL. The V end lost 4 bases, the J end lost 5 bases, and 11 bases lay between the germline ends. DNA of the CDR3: TGCGCCAGCAGCCCGAAGACTGGAACCGGGGAGCTGTTTTTT. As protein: CASSPKTGTGELFF.

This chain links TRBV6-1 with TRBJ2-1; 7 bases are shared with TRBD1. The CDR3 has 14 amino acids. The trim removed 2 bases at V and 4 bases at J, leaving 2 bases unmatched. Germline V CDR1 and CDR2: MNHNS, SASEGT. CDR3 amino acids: CASSEMDRYNEQFF. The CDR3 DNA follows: TGTGCCAGCAGTGAAATGGACAGGTACAATGAGCAGTTCTTC.

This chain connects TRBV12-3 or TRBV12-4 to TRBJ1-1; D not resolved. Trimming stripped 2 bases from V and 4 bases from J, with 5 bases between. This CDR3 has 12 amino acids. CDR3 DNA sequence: TGTGCCAGCAGTTTAACGTTCACTGAAGCTTTCTTT. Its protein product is CASSLTFTEAFF.

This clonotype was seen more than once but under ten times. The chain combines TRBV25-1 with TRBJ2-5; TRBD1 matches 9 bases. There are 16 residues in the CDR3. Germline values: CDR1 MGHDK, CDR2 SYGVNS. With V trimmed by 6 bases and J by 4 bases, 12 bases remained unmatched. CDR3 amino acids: CASRTVPGQGSETQYF. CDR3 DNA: TGTGCCAGCAGAACCGTTCCGGGACAGGGATCAGAGACCCAGTACTTC.

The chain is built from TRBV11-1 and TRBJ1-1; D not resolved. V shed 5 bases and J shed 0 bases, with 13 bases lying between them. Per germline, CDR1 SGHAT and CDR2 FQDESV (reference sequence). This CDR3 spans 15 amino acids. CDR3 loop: CASSLTSGMNTEAFF. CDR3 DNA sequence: TGTGCCAGCAGCCTCACTTCAGGAATGAACACTGAAGCTTTCTTT.

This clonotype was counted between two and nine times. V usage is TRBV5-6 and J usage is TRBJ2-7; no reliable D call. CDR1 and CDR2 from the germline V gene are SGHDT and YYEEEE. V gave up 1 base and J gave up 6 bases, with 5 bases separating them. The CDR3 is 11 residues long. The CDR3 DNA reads TGTGCCAGCAGCTTGATCAGCGAGCAGTACTTC. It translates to CASSLISEQYF.

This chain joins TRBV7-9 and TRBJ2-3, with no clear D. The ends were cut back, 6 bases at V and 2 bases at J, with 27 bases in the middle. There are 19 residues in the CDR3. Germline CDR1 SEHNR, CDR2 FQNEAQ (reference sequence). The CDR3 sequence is CASRPASGSIRDSTDTQYF. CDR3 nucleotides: TGTGCCAGCAGGCCCGCTAGTGGATCCATAAGAGACTCCACAGATACGCAGTATTTT. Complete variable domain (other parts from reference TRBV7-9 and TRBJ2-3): DTGVSQNPRHKITKRGQNVTFRCDPISEHNRLYWYRQTLGQGPEFLTYFQNEAQLEKSRLLSDRFSAERPKGSFSTLEIQRTEQGDSAMYLCASRPASGSIRDSTDTQYFGPGTRLTVL.

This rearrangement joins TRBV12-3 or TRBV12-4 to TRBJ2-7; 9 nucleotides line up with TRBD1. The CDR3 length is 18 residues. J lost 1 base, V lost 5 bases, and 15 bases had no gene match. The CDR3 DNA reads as TGTGCCAGCAGTGCAAGCTACAACGACAGGGGGAAGTCCTACGAGCAGTACTTC. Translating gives CASSASYNDRGKSYEQYF.

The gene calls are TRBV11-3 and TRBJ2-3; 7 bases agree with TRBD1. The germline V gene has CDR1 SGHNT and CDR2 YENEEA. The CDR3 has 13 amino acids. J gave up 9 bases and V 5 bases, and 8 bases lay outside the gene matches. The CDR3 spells CASSGPGQRTQYF. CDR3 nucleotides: TGTGCCAGCAGCGGACCGGGACAGCGGACGCAGTATTTT.

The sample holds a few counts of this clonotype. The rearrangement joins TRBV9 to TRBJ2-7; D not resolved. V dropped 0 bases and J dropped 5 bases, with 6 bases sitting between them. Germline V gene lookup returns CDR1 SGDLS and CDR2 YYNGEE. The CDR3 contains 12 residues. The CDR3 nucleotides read TGTGCCAGCAGCGTAGGGAGCGACGAGCAGTACTTC. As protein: CASSVGSDEQYF.

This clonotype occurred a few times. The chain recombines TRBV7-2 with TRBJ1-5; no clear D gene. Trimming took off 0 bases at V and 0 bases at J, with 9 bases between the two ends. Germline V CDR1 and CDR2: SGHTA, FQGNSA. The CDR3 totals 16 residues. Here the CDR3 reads CASSLARQTSNQPQHF. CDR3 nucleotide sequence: TGTGCCAGCAGCTTAGCGAGGCAGACTAGCAATCAGCCCCAGCATTTT.

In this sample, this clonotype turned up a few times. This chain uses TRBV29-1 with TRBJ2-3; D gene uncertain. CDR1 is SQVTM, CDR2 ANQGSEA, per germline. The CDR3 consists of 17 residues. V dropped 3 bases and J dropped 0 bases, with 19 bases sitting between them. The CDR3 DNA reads TGCAGCGTTGACGCGGCTTTCCTTTCCTCTAGCACAGATACGCAGTATTTT. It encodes CSVDAAFLSSSTDTQYF.

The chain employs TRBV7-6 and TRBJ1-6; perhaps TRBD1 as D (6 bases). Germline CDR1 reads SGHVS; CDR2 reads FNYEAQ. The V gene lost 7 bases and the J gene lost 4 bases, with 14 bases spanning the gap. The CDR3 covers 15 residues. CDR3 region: CASTRGGGYNSPLHF. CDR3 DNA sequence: TGTGCCAGCACCCGAGGGGGGGGGTATAATTCACCCCTCCACTTT.

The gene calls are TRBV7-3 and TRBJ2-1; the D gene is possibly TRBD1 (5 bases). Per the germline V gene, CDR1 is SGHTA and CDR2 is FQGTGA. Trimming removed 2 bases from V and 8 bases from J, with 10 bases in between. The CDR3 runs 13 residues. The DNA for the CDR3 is TGTGCCAGCAGCTTACACAGGACCCATGAGCAGTTCTTC. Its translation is CASSLHRTHEQFF.

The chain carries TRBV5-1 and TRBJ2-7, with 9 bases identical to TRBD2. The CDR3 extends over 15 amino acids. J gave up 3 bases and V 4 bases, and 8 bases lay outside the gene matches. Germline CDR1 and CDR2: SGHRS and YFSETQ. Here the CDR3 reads CASSPRVSGSYEQYF. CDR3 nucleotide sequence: TGCGCCAGCAGCCCTCGGGTTAGCGGGAGCTACGAGCAGTACTTC.

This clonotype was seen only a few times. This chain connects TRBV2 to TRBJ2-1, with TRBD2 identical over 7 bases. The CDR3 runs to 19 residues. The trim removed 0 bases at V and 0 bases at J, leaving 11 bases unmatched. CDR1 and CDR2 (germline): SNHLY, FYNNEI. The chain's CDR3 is CASSEAPWKAGSSYNEQFF. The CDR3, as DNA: TGTGCCAGCAGTGAAGCGCCTTGGAAAGCGGGAAGCTCCTACAATGAGCAGTTCTTC.